The subject of this entry is one TCR beta chain. Its antigen remains unknown. The entry originates in a study of response to subunit inactivated influenza vaccine. V shed 1 base, J shed 5 bases, and the junction held 2 bases outside the gene matches. Per germline, CDR1 LGHNA and CDR2 YNFKEQ. The CDR3 totals 15 residues. TCRdb independently ran MiXCR on the RT-PCR reads; one entry per CDR3 protein. The data contain hundreds of thousands of distinct CDR3 sequences, around 13% of them seen just once; the ten biggest clones take up approximately 7.6%. The study's findings and limits: It was the authors' suggestion that each seasonal influenza vaccination recruits few new T cells.

Sequences were derived from PBMCs from blood, sampled approximately 15 days before vaccination. The chain recombines TRBV4-2 with TRBJ1-6, with TRBD1 matching 7 bases. This clonotype was sampled from a man in his fifties or sixties who received an inactivated influenza vaccine. The CDR3: CASSQVGQDNSPLHF. CDR3 coding DNA: TGTGCCAGCAGCCAAGTAGGACAGGATAATTCACCCCTCCACTTT.